These 17 T cell receptor beta chains came from one sample sequenced in a study of T cell responses to AZD1222 COVID-19 vaccine (dated by TCRdb to the early 2020s). The library was prepared using the immunoSEQ multiplex PCR assay. What TCRdb holds here is the immuneACCESS table cut down to in-frame rearrangements. Part of the clones is not present; checked against another copy, under half of the missing clones reflect an unresolved V gene, and the others are unexplained. This sample comprises about 130,000 clones, more than 70% of them detected only once. About 1.6% of the sample is in the top ten clones. According to the study, the label for this sample's time point signals: baseline before first vaccination. Sequenced here: peripheral blood, sampled on day 0 of AZD1222 vaccination. Receptors originate from an adult in good health.

Here the CDR3 reads CASRGPRGTSGRSTRETQYF. DNA of the CDR3: TGTGCCAGCAGGGGACCCCGAGGGACTAGCGGGAGGAGTACTCGAGAGACCCAGTACTTC. The chain couples TRBV2 to TRBJ2-5; TRBD2 aligns across 15 bases. The CDR3 totals 20 residues. Germline lookup yields CDR1 SNHLY and CDR2 FYNNEI. The trim removed 6 bases at V and 4 bases at J, leaving 18 bases unmatched.

J is TRBJ1-4 and V is TRBV29-1, with no clear D. CDR3 length: 11 residues. Trimming stripped 3 bases from V and 8 bases from J, with 7 bases between. The germline gives CDR1 SQVTM, CDR2 ANQGSEA. The CDR3 DNA follows: TGCAGCGTTGAGAGTCGGGAAAAACTGTTTTTT. Translated: CSVESREKLFF. The full variable domain, its missing parts supplied by reference TRBV29-1 and TRBJ1-4, is SAVISQKPSRDICQRGTSLTIQCQVDSQVTMMFWYRQQPGQSLTLIATANQGSEATYESGFVIDKFPISRPNLTFSTLTVSNMSPEDSSIYLCSVESREKLFFGSGTQLSVL.

The chain links TRBV30 to TRBJ1-5; TRBD1 is a possible D gene (6 bases). Trimming pared 3 bases from V and 9 bases from J, leaving 18 bases between. Germline CDR1 is GTSNPN and CDR2 is SVGIG (reference sequence). The CDR3 has 14 amino acids. The CDR3 protein is CAWSEGHSLAPQHF. As DNA, the CDR3 is TGTGCCTGGAGCGAGGGACACTCGCTTGCGCCCCAGCATTTT.

The CDR3 coding sequence is TGTGCCAGCAGCAAACTTCCGGCTAGCGGGAGGGCCAACACCGGGGAGCTGTTTTTT. Its protein product is CASSKLPASGRANTGELFF. The chain recombines TRBV21-1 with TRBJ2-2; the DNA was not used to check the table's D call, TRBD2. TRBV21-1 has pseudogene status. The CDR3 is 19 amino acids.

The rearrangement links TRBV7-2 to TRBJ2-7; no firm D call. Germline CDR1 and CDR2: SGHTA and FQGNSA. The CDR3 has 13 amino acids. Trimming removed 11 bases at V and 0 bases at J, with 14 bases between. The CDR3, as DNA: TGTGCCTCCGCCTTGGGCGGCTCCTACGAGCAGTACTTC. Its translation is CASALGGSYEQYF. The full variable domain, with the rest looked up from reference TRBV7-2 and TRBJ2-7, is GAGVSQSPSNKVTEKGKDVELRCDPISGHTALYWYRQSLGQGLEFLIYFQGNSAPDKSGLPSDRFSAERTGGSVSTLTIQRTQQEDSAVYLCASALGGSYEQYFGPGTRLTVT.

The V and J genes are TRBV7-3 and TRBJ1-2; 8 bases fit TRBD1. V shed 3 bases, J shed 7 bases, and the junction held 4 bases outside the gene matches. The CDR3 totals 13 residues. Germline-derived CDR1 and CDR2 are SGHTA and FQGTGA. The CDR3 DNA reads as TGTGCCAGCAGCTTCGGACAGGGCAGTGGCTACACCTTC. This translates into CASSFGQGSGYTF. The whole variable domain, remainder taken from reference TRBV7-3 and TRBJ1-2, is GAGVSQTPSNKVTEKGKYVELRCDPISGHTALYWYRQSLGQGPEFLIYFQGTGAADDSGLPNDRFFAVRPEGSVSTLKIQRTERGDSAVYLCASSFGQGSGYTFGSGTRLTVV.

The V gene is TRBV3-1 (or the pseudogene TRBV3-2), the J gene TRBJ1-2; perhaps TRBD1 as D (5 bases). The V end was cut by 4 bases, the J end by 8 bases, with 17 bases between. This CDR3 is 14 amino acids long. CDR1 is LGHDT and CDR2 is YNNKEL in the germline V gene (reference sequence). CDR3 sequence reads: CASSPTGVWGGYTF. DNA for the CDR3: TGTGCCAGCAGCCCCACTGGCGTGTGGGGCGGCTACACCTTC.

This clone was recorded only once. V is TRBV10-3 and J is TRBJ2-7, with TRBD2 identical over 13 bases. CDR3 length: 18 amino acids. In germline, CDR1 is ENHRY, CDR2 SYGVKD. V was clipped by 3 bases and J by 0 bases; unmatched bases: 8. The CDR3 reads CAISETGLAGPFSYEQYF. The CDR3 coding sequence is TGTGCCATCAGTGAAACGGGACTAGCGGGACCTTTCTCCTACGAGCAGTACTTC.

V is TRBV11-3 and J is TRBJ2-1; D gene unclear. The CDR3 length is 18 residues. The V gene's germline CDR1 is SGHNT and CDR2 YENEEA. V lost 0 bases and J lost 5, with 20 bases in between. The CDR3: CASSLDQGGSNTNNEQFF. DNA of the CDR3: TGTGCCAGCAGCTTAGATCAAGGCGGATCAAACACCAACAATGAGCAGTTCTTC.

This chain links TRBV7-6 with TRBJ1-2, with 7 bases identical to TRBD1. V shed 5 bases, J shed 3 bases, and the junction held 15 bases outside the gene matches. Germline V CDR1 and CDR2: SGHVS, FNYEAQ. The CDR3 runs 17 residues. CDR3 region: CASSKGQDPLQYYGYTF. The CDR3, as DNA: TGTGCCAGCAGCAAAGGACAGGATCCCTTACAATACTATGGCTACACCTTC. The variable domain in full, with the rest retrieved from reference TRBV7-6 and TRBJ1-2, is GAGVSQSPRYKVTKRGQDVALRCDPISGHVSLYWYRQALGQGPEFLTYFNYEAQQDKSGLPNDRFSAERPEGSISTLTIQRTEQRDSAMYRCASSKGQDPLQYYGYTFGSGTRLTVV.

This chain uses TRBV28 with TRBJ1-1; D might be TRBD1 (6 bases). This CDR3 spans 11 amino acids. Germline V CDR1 and CDR2: MDHEN, SYDVKM. V lost 9 bases and J lost 4, with 9 bases in between. The CDR3 protein is CASRGGTEAFF. CDR3 coding DNA: TGTGCCAGTAGAGGGGGCACTGAAGCTTTCTTT.

The V and J genes are TRBV2 and TRBJ2-7; no clear D. CDR1 is SNHLY and CDR2 is FYNNEI in the germline V gene. Trimming took off 6 bases at V and 4 bases at J, with 16 bases between the two ends. The CDR3 sequence is 14 residues long. CDR3 DNA: TGTGCCAGCAGGGAGCTAGGGTGGCTTTACGAGCAGTACTTC. It yields the protein CASRELGWLYEQYF. The complete variable domain, with remaining parts taken from reference TRBV2 and TRBJ2-7, reads EPEVTQTPSHQVTQMGQEVILRCVPISNHLYFYWYRQILGQKVEFLVSFYNNEISEKSEIFDDQFSVERPDGSNFTLKIRSTKLEDSAMYFCASRELGWLYEQYFGPGTRLTVT.

The chain uses TRBV7-9 and TRBJ2-1, with 7 nucleotides matching TRBD1. The germline V gene encodes CDR1 SEHNR and CDR2 FQNEAQ (reference sequence). The CDR3 consists of 17 residues. V lost 2 bases and J lost 4; bases outside the gene matches: 11. In nucleotides, the CDR3 is TGTGCCAGCAGCTTAAGGAACCGGGACAGCCTTTACAATGAGCAGTTCTTC. It encodes CASSLRNRDSLYNEQFF.

The chain carries TRBV3-1 (or the pseudogene TRBV3-2) and TRBJ2-5, with D unclear. Trimming left V 0 bases short and J 7 bases short, with 0 bases between. There are 10 residues in the CDR3. CDR1 LGHDT and CDR2 YNNKEL come from the germline V gene (reference sequence). The CDR3 protein is CASSQETQYF. The CDR3, as DNA: TGTGCCAGCAGCCAAGAGACCCAGTACTTC.

This chain uses TRBV29-1 with TRBJ1-1; 8 nucleotides align to TRBD1. There are 13 residues in the CDR3. Germline V CDR1 and CDR2: SQVTM, ANQGSEA. V was pared by 4 bases and J by 8 bases, with 9 bases of the junction left unmatched. For the CDR3, the DNA is TGCAGCGTTGGCCCTCCGGACAGGGCCGAAGCTTTCTTT. Its translation is CSVGPPDRAEAFF.

About this clone itself: Being one base from a much bigger clone, this may be a read error. The sample carries other DNA sequences with the same CDR3. This chain joins TRBV5-5 and TRBJ1-1; 11 bases map to TRBD1. CDR1 and CDR2 (germline): SGHKS, YYEKEE (reference sequence). This CDR3 spans 16 amino acids. The trim removed 8 bases at V and 3 bases at J, leaving 12 bases unmatched. This CDR3 reads CASSPGQGAWDTEAFF. As DNA, the CDR3 is TGTGCCAGTAGTCCCGGACAGGGGGCTTGGGACACTGAAGCTTTCTTT.

V usage is TRBV28 and J usage is TRBJ2-7, with D unclear. The CDR3 has 15 residues. V was shortened by 3 bases and J by 2 bases, with 14 bases between the two germline ends. Germline CDR1 reads MDHEN; CDR2 reads SYDVKM. CDR3 sequence: CASSFFPAAAYEQYF. DNA for the CDR3: TGTGCCAGCAGTTTCTTTCCCGCGGCGGCCTACGAGCAGTACTTC.